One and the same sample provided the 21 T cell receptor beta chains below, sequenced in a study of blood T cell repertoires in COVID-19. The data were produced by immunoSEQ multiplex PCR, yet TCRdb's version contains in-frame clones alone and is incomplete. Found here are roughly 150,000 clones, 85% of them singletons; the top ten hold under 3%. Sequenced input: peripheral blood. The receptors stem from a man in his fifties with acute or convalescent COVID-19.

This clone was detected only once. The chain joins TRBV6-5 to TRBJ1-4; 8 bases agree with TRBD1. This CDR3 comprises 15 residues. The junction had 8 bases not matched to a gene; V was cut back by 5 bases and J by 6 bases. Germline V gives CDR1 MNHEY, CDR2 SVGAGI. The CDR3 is CASSRVTGEDEKLFF. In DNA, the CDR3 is TGTGCCAGCAGTAGGGTGACAGGGGAGGATGAAAAACTGTTTTTT.

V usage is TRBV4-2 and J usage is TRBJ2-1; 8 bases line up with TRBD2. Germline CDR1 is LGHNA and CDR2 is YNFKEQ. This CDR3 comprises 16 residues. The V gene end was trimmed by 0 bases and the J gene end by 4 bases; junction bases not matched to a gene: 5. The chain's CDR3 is CASSQDPGGGYNEQFF. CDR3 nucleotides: TGTGCCAGCAGCCAAGATCCGGGAGGGGGATACAATGAGCAGTTCTTC.

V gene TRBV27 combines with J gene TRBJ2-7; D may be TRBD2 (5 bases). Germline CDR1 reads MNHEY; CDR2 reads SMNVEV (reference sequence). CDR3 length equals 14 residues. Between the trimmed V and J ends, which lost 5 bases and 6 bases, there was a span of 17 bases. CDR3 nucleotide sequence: TGTGCCAGCAGTCCGTCGGGTTGGGCGGGCGAGCAGTACTTC. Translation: CASSPSGWAGEQYF.

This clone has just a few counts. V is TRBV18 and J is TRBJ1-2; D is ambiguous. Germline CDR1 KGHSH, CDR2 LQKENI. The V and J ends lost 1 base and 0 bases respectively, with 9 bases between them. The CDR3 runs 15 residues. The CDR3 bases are TGTGCCAGCTCACCACAATACAACCCTAACTATGGCTACACCTTC. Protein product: CASSPQYNPNYGYTF.

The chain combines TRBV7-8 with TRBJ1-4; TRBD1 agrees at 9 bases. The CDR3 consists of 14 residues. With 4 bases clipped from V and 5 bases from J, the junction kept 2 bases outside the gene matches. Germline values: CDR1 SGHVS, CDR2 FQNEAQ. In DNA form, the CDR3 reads TGTGCCAGCAGCTACGGGACAGGGAATGAAAAACTGTTTTTT. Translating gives CASSYGTGNEKLFF. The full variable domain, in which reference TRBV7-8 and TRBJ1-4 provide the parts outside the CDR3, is GAGVSQSPRYKVAKRGQDVALRCDPISGHVSLFWYQQALGQGPEFLTYFQNEAQLDKSGLPSDRFFAERPEGSVSTLKIQRTQQEDSAVYLCASSYGTGNEKLFFGSGTQLSVL.

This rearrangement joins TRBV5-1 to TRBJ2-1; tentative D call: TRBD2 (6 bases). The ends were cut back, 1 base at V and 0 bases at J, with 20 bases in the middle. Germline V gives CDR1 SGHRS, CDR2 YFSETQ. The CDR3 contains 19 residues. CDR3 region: CASSLIPPRQTSSYNEQFF. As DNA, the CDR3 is TGCGCCAGCAGCTTGATCCCCCCTAGGCAGACTAGCTCCTACAATGAGCAGTTCTTC.

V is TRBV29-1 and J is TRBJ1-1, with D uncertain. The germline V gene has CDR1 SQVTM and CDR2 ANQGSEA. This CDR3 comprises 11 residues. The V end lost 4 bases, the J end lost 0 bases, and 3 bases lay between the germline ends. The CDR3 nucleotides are TGCAGCGTTGCTATGAACACTGAAGCTTTCTTT. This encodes CSVAMNTEAFF.

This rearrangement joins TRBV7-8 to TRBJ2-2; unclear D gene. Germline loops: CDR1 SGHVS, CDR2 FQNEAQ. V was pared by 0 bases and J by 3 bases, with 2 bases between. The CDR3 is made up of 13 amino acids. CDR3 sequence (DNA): TGTGCCAGCAGCTTAGCCTACACCGGGGAGCTGTTTTTT. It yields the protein CASSLAYTGELFF.

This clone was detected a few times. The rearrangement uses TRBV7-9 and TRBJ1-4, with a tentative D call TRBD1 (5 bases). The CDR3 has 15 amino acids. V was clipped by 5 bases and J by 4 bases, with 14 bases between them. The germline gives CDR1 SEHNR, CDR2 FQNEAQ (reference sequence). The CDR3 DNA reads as TGTGCCAGCAGCCCCGGGGGAGCGAGTAATGAAAAACTGTTTTTT. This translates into CASSPGGASNEKLFF.

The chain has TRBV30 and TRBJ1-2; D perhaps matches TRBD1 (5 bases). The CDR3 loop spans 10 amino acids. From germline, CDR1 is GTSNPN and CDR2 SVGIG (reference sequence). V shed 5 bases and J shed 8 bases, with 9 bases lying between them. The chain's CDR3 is CAWWGRGYTF. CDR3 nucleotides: TGTGCCTGGTGGGGGAGGGGCTACACCTTC.

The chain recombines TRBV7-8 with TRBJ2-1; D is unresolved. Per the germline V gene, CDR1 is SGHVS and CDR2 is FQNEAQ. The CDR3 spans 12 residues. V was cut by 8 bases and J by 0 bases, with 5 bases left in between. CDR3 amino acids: CASVRSYNEQFF. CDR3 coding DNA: TGTGCCAGCGTCCGCTCCTACAATGAGCAGTTCTTC.

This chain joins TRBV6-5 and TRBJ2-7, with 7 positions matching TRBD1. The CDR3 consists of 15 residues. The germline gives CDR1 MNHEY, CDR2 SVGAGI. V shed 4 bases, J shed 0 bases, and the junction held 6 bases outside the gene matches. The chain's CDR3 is CASSFNRDSSYEQYF. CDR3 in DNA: TGTGCCAGCAGTTTCAATCGGGACAGCTCCTACGAGCAGTACTTC.

The CDR3 spells CASRTGGVYNEQFF. For the CDR3, the DNA is TGTGCCAGTAGAACAGGGGGGGTCTACAATGAGCAGTTCTTC. The V call is TRBV19, the J call TRBJ2-1; possible D gene TRBD1, 8 bases. This CDR3 contains 14 residues. The ends were cut back, 6 bases at V and 3 bases at J, with 12 bases in the middle. In germline, CDR1 is LNHDA, CDR2 SQIVND (reference sequence). Full variable domain (outside the CDR3, taken from reference TRBV19 and TRBJ2-1): DGGITQSPKYLFRKEGQNVTLSCEQNLNHDAMYWYRQDPGQGLRLIYYSQIVNDFQKGDIAEGYSVSREKKESFPLTVTSAQKNPTAFYLCASRTGGVYNEQFFGPGTRLTVL.

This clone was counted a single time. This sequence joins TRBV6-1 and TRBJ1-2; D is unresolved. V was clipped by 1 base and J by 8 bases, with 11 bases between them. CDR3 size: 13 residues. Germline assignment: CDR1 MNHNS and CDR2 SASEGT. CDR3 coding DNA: TGTGCCAGCAGTGAAGTCGCGCGGCGGGGCTACACCTTC. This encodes CASSEVARRGYTF.

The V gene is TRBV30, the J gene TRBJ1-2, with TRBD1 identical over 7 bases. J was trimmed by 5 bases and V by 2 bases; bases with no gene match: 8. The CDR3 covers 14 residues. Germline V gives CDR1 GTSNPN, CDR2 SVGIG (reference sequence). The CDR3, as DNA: TGTGCCTGGAGTACTGACAGGGCGGGATATGGCTACACCTTC. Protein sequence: CAWSTDRAGYGYTF.

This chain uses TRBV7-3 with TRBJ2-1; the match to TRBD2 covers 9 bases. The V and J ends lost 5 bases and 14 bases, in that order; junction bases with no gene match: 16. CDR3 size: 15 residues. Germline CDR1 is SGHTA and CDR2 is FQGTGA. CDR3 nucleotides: TGTGCCAGCAGCGCGAGCGGGGGGCTACCTTCGGACAAGTTCTTC. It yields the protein CASSASGGLPSDKFF.

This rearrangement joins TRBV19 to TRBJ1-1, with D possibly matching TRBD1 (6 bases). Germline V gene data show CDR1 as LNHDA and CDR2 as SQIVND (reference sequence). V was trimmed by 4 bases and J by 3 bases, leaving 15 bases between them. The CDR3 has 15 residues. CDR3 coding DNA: TGTGCCAGTAGTACAACAGGGTTTGGAGACACTGAAGCTTTCTTT. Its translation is CASSTTGFGDTEAFF.

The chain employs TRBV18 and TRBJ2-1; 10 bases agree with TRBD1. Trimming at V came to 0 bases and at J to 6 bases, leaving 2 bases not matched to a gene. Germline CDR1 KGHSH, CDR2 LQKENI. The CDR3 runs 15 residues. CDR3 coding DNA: TGTGCCAGCTCACCACCTAGGACAGGGGGCAATGAGCAGTTCTTC. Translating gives CASSPPRTGGNEQFF. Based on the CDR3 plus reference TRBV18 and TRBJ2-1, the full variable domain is NAGVMQNPRHLVRRRGQEARLRCSPMKGHSHVYWYRQLPEEGLKFMVYLQKENIIDESGMPKERFSAEFPKEGPSILRIQQVVRGDSAAYFCASSPPRTGGNEQFFGPGTRLTVL.

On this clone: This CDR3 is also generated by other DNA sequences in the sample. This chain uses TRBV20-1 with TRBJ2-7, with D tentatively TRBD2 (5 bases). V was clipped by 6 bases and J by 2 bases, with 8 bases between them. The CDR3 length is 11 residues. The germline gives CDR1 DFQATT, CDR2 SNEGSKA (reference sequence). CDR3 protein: CSALGAYEQYF. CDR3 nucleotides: TGCAGTGCATTGGGAGCCTACGAGCAGTACTTC.

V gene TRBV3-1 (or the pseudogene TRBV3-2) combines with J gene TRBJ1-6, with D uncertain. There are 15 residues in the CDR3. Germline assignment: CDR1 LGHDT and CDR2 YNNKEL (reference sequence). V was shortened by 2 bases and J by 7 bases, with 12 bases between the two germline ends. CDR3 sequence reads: CASSQFTGKNSPLHF. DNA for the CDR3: TGTGCCAGCAGCCAATTTACGGGGAAAAATTCACCCCTCCACTTT.

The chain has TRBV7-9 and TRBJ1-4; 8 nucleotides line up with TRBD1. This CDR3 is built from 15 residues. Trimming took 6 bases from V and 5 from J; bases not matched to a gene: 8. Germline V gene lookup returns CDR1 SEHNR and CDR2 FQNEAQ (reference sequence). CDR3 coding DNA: TGTGCCAGCAGGGGGGGGACAGGTCGGAATGAAAAACTGTTTTTT. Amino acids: CASRGGTGRNEKLFF.